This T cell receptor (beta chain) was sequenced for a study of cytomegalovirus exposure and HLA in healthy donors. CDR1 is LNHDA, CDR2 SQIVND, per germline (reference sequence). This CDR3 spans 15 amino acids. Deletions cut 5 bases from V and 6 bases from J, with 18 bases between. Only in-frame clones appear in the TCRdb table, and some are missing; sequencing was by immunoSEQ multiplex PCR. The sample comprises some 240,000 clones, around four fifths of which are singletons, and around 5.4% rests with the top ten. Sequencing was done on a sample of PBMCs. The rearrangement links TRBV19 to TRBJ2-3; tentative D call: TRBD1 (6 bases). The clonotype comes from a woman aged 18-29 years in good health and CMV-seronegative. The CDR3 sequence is CASSVGASVGDTQYF. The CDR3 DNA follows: TGTGCCAGTAGTGTGGGGGCCTCCGTGGGCGATACGCAGTATTTT.